This T cell receptor beta chain is from a study of T cell repertoires and Cas9 in healthy adults (dated by TCRdb to 2016 to 2018). Study-wide context: Within the CD4 and CD8 compartments, the researchers characterized SpCas9-reactive T cells in terms of multi-effector potency, cytotoxicity and lineage determination. The study examined preexisting T cell immunity against the Streptococcus pyogenes Cas9 nuclease (SpCas9) used in CRISPR gene editing.

Donors were healthy humans. With respect to this clone: Its binding antigen is unknown. Base qualities are not provided; no much larger clone lies one nucleotide away.

Libraries came from the immunoSEQ multiplex PCR assay. This immuneACCESS table, as held by TCRdb, lists in-frame sequences with V and J called but not all clones. Of the missing ones, under half trace to an unresolved V gene in checked studies; the others have no known cause. The table for this sample lists roughly 14,000 clones; approximately 92% of them were counted only once. The ten largest clones add up to around 1.5% of the sample. As encoded in the germline V gene (reference sequence), CDR1 is LNHNV while CDR2 is YYDKDF. The CDR3 starts with the cysteine, ends with the phenylalanine, and has 14 residues. Of all the DNA, just the CDR3 is kept, 42 bases in frame from base 1. The trim is 8 bases for V and 3 bases for J, with a gap of 14 bases between the germline ends. Broader findings and caveats from the paper: In vitro, the proliferation and function of SpCas9-reactive effector T cells were reported to be mitigated by SpCas9-reactive regulatory T cells.

This chain joins TRBV15 to TRBJ1-5; confidence is insufficient to name the D gene. Sequencing input: Tregs (CD4+, CD25+, CD127-, CD137-, CD154-) from PBMCs; culture status not recorded. This receptor was obtained from a human donor in good health. CDR3 loop: CATSVVVNNQPQHF. Here is the DNA: TGTGCCACCTCGGTGGTCGTCAACAATCAGCCCCAGCATTTT.